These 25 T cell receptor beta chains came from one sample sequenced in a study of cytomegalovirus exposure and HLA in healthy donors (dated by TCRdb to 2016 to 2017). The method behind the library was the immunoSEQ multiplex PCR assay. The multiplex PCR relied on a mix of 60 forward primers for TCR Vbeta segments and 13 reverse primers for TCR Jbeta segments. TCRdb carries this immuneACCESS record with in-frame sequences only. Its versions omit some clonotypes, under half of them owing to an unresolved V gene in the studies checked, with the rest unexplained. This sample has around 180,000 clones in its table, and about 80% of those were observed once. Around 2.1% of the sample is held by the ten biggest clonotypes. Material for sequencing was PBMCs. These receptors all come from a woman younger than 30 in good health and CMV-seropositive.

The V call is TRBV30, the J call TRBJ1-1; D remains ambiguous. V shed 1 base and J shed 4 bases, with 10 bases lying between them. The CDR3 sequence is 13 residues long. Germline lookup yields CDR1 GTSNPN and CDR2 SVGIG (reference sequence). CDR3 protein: CAWSGNFGTEAFF. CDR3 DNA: TGTGCCTGGAGTGGTAACTTCGGCACTGAAGCTTTCTTT.

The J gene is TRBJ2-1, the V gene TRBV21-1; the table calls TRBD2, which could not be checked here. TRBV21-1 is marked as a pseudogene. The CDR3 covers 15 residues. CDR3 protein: CASSKSPIHYNEQFF. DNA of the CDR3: TGTGCCAGCAGCAAATCCCCTATCCACTACAATGAGCAGTTCTTC.

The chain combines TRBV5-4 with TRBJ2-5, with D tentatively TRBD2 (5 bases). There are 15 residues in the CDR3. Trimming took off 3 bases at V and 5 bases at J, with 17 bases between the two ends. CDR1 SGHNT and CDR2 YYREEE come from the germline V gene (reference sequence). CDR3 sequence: CASSSPQQRWETQYF. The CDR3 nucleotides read TGTGCCAGCAGCTCGCCCCAACAGCGGTGGGAGACCCAGTACTTC.

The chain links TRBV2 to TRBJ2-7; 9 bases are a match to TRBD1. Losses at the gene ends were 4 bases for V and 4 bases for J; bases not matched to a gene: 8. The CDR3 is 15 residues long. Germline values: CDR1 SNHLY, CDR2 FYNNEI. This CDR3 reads CASSAGTGGPYEQYV. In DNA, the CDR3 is TGTGCCAGCAGTGCTGGTACAGGGGGCCCATACGAGCAGTACGTC.

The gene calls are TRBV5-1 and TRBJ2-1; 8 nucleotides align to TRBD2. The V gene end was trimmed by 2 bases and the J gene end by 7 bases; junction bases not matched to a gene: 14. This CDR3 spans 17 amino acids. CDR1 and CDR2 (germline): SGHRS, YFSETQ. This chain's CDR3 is CASSFRDGGALQNEQFF. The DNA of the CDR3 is TGCGCCAGCAGCTTTAGAGACGGGGGGGCCCTTCAAAATGAGCAGTTCTTC. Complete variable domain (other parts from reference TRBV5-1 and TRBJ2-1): KAGVTQTPRYLIKTRGQQVTLSCSPISGHRSVSWYQQTPGQGLQFLFEYFSETQRNKGNFPGRFSGRQFSNSRSEMNVSTLELGDSALYLCASSFRDGGALQNEQFFGPGTRLTVL.

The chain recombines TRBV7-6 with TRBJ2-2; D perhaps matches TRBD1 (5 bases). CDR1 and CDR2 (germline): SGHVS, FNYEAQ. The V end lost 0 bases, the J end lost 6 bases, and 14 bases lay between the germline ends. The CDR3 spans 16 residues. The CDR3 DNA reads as TGTGCCAGCAGCTTAGCGCCGCTGCAGGGTGCCGGGGAGCTGTTTTTT. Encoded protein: CASSLAPLQGAGELFF.

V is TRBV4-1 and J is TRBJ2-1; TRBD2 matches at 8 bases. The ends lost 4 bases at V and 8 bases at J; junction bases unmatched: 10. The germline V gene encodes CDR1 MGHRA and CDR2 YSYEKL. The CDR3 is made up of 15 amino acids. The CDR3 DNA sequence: TGCGCCAGCAGCCCTGTGGGGACTAGTTTTGATGAGCAGTTCTTC. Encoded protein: CASSPVGTSFDEQFF.

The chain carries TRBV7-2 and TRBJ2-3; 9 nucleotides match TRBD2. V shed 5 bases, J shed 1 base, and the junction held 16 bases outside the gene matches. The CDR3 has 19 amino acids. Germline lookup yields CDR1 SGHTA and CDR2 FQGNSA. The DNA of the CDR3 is TGTGCCAGCAGCCCCCTGGGGCTAGCGGGGACGCCGGGCACAGATACGCAGTATTTT. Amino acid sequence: CASSPLGLAGTPGTDTQYF.

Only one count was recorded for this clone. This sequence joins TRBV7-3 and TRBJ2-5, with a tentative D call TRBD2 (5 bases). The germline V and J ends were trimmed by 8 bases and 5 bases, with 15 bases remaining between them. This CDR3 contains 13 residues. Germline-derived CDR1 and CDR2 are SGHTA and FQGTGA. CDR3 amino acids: CASGDSAGETQYF. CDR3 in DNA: TGTGCCAGCGGAGATAGCGCTGGGGAGACCCAGTACTTC.

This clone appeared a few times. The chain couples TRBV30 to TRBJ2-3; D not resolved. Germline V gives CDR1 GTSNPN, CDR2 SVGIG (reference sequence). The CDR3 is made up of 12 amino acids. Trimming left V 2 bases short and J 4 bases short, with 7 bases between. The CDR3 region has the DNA TGTGCCTGGAGTCTAGGCTCAGATACGCAGTATTTT. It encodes CAWSLGSDTQYF.

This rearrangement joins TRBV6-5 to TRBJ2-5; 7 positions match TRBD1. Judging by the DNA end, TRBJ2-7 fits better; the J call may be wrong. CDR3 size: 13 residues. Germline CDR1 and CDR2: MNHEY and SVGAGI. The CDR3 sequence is CASSTGQRYEQYF. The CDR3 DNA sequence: TGTGCCAGCAGTACGGGACAGAGGTACGAGCAGTACTTC.

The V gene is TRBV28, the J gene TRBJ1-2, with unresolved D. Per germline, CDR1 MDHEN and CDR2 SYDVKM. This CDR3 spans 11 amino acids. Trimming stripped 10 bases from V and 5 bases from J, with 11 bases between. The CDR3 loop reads CAIREVYGYTF. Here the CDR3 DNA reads TGTGCCATCCGGGAAGTTTATGGCTACACCTTC.

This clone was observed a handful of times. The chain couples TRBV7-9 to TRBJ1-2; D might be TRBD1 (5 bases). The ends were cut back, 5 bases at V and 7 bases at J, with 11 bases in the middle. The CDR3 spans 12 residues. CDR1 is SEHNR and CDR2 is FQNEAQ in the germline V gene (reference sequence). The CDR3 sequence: CASSHSGGGYTF. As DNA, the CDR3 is TGTGCCAGCAGCCATAGCGGGGGTGGCTACACCTTC. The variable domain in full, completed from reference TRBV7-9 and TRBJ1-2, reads DTGVSQNPRHKITKRGQNVTFRCDPISEHNRLYWYRQTLGQGPEFLTYFQNEAQLEKSRLLSDRFSAERPKGSFSTLEIQRTEQGDSAMYLCASSHSGGGYTFGSGTRLTVV.

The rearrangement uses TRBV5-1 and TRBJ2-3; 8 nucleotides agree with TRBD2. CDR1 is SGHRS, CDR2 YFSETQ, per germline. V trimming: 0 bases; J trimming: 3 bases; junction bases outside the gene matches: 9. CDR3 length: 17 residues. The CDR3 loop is CASSLEAGGSGTDTQYF. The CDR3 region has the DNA TGCGCCAGCAGCTTGGAGGCGGGGGGTTCGGGGACAGATACGCAGTATTTT.

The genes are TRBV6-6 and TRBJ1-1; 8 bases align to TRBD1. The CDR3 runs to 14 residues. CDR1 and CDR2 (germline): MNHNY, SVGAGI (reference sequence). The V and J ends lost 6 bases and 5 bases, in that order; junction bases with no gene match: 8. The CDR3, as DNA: TGTGCCAGCAGCGACACAGGGGGAGAAACTGAAGCTTTCTTT. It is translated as CASSDTGGETEAFF.

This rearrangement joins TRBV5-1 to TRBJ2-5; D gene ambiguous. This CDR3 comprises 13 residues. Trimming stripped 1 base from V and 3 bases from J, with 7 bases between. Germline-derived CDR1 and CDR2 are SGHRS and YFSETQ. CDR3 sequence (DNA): TGCGCCAGCAGCTTGAGAGTTAAAGAGACCCAGTACTTC. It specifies CASSLRVKETQYF.

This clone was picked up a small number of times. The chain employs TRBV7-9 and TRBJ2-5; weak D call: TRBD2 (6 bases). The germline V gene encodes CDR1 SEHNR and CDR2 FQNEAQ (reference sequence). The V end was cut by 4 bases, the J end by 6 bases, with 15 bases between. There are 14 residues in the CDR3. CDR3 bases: TGTGCCAGCAGCTCTCCGGGGACTCAAAAGACCCAGTACTTC. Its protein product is CASSSPGTQKTQYF. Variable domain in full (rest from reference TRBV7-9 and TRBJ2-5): DTGVSQNPRHKITKRGQNVTFRCDPISEHNRLYWYRQTLGQGPEFLTYFQNEAQLEKSRLLSDRFSAERPKGSFSTLEIQRTEQGDSAMYLCASSSPGTQKTQYFGPGTRLLVL.

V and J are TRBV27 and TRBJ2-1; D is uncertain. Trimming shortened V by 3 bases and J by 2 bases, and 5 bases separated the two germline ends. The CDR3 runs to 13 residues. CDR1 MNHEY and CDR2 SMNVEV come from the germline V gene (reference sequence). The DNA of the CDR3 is TGTGCCAGCAGTTTGCTAGCCTACAATGAGCAGTTCTTC. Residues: CASSLLAYNEQFF.

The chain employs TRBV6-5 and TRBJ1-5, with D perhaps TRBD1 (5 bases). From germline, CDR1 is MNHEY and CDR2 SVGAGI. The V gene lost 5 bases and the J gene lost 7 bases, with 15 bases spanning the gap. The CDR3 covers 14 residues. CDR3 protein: CASSEQGRGQPQHF. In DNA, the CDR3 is TGTGCCAGCAGTGAGCAGGGAAGAGGACAGCCCCAGCATTTT.

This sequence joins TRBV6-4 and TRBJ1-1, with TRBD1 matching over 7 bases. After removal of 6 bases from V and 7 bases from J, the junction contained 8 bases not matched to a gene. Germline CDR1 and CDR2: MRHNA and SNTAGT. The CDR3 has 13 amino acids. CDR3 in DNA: TGTGCCAGCAGGAAGACAGGGCAAAATGAAGCTTTCTTT. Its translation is CASRKTGQNEAFF.

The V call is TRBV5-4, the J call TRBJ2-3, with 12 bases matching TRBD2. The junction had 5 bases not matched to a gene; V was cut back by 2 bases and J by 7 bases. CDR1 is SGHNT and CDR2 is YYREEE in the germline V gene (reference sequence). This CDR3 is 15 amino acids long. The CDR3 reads CASSFPSGGDHTQYF. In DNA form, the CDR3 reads TGTGCCAGCAGCTTCCCTAGCGGGGGGGATCATACGCAGTATTTT.

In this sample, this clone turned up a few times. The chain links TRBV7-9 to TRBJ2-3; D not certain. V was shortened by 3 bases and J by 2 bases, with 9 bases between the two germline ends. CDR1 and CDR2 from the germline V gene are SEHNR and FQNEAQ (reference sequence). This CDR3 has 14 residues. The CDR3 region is CASSFDTPTDTQYF. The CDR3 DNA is TGTGCCAGCAGCTTTGATACTCCCACAGATACGCAGTATTTT.

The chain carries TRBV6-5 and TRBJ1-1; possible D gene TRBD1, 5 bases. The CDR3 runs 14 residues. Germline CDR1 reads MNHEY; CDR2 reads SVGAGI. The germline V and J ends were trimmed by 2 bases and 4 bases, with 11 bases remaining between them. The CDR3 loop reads CASSYRAGRTEAFF. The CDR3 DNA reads TGTGCCAGCAGTTACCGAGCAGGGCGCACTGAAGCTTTCTTT.

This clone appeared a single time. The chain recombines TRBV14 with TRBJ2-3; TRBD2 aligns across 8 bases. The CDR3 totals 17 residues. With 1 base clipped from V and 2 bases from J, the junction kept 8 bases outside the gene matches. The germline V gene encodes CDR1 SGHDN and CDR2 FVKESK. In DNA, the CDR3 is TGTGCCAGCAGCCAAGCCCGGCGGGGGGACTTCACAGATACGCAGTATTTT. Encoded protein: CASSQARRGDFTDTQYF.

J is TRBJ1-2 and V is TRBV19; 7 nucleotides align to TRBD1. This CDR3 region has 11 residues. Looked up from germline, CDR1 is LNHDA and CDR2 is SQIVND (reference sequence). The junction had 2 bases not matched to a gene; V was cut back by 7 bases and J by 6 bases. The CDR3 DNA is TGTGCCAGTAAAGGGGGCGATGGCTACACCTTC. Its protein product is CASKGGDGYTF. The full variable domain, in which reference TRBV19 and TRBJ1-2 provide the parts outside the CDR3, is DGGITQSPKYLFRKEGQNVTLSCEQNLNHDAMYWYRQDPGQGLRLIYYSQIVNDFQKGDIAEGYSVSREKKESFPLTVTSAQKNPTAFYLCASKGGDGYTFGSGTRLTVV.